This T cell receptor (beta chain) was identified during a study of beta chain features in type 1 diabetes. Findings and limits, study-wide: Type 1 diabetes patients had moderately but significantly shorter TCRB CDR3s in all four CD4+ subsets. The naive, central memory and Treg TCRB repertoires showed an apparent similarity that was greater among patients than among healthy donors.

About this clone: What it binds is unknown.

The CDR3 consists of 13 residues. The germline gives CDR1 MNHEY, CDR2 SMNVEV (reference sequence). Trimming left V 6 bases short and J 7 bases short, with 15 bases between. Expressed TCRB transcripts were sequenced, since all the RNA that had been isolated was reverse transcribed. Only in-frame clones appear in the TCRdb table, and some are missing; sequencing was by immunoSEQ multiplex PCR. Of around 45,000 clones listed, around 40% are singletons. This clonotype was obtained from a man aged 30 to 39 with type 1 diabetes. The sequenced sample consisted of stem cell memory CD4+ T cells from blood. J is TRBJ2-5 and V is TRBV27; D may be TRBD2 (5 bases). The CDR3 region is CASRNSGKRTQYF. CDR3 nucleotides: TGTGCCAGCAGGAACTCGGGGAAAAGGACCCAGTACTTC.